These 7 T cell receptor beta chains were all obtained from the same sample, sequenced in a study of T cell repertoires in cytomegalovirus infection. Their recognized antigens are unknown. TCRdb independently ran MiXCR on the reads; one entry per CDR3 protein. The repertoire holds some 320,000 distinct CDR3 sequences, with under 35% as singletons. The sample in question was cultured PBMCs, obtained from culture after CMV antigen stimulation. The receptors stem from a human donor in good health (CMV status not recorded). Some clones in this sample may be carry-over from other donors' samples.

J is TRBJ1-5 and V is TRBV7-2, with no clear D. V gave up 5 bases and J gave up 3 bases, with 17 bases separating them. Germline CDR1 SGHTA, CDR2 FQGNSA. There are 16 residues in the CDR3. The CDR3, as DNA: TGTGCCAGCAGCAACCGACATCTAGGTACCAATCAGCCCCAGCATTTT. Translating it yields CASSNRHLGTNQPQHF.

This clonotype was seen only a few times. The chain recombines TRBV7-9 with TRBJ2-5; 9 bases are shared with TRBD2. Germline assignment: CDR1 SEHNR and CDR2 FQNEAQ (reference sequence). The CDR3 runs 15 residues. The ends lost 6 bases at V and 2 bases at J; junction bases unmatched: 7. CDR3 in amino acids: CASRSSGAGQETQYF. In DNA form, the CDR3 reads TGTGCCAGCAGGTCTAGCGGGGCAGGTCAAGAGACCCAGTACTTC. Using reference TRBV7-9 and TRBJ2-5 for the parts outside the CDR3, the full variable domain is DTGVSQNPRHKITKRGQNVTFRCDPISEHNRLYWYRQTLGQGPEFLTYFQNEAQLEKSRLLSDRFSAERPKGSFSTLEIQRTEQGDSAMYLCASRSSGAGQETQYFGPGTRLLVL.

The genes are TRBV12-3 or TRBV12-4 and TRBJ1-2; 8 nucleotides align to TRBD1. V trimming: 3 bases; J trimming: 7 bases; junction bases outside the gene matches: 7. CDR3 length equals 14 residues. CDR3 loop: CASSFSDRAGGYTF. The CDR3 DNA sequence: TGTGCCAGCAGTTTTTCGGACAGGGCGGGTGGCTACACCTTC.

This clonotype was seen a handful of times. The chain joins TRBV28 to TRBJ2-1, with D tentatively TRBD1 (5 bases). V was trimmed by 0 bases and J by 5 bases, leaving 17 bases between them. The CDR3 has 17 amino acids. CDR1 is MDHEN, CDR2 SYDVKM, per germline. CDR3 sequence: CASSLWAQGPNDNEQFF. CDR3 coding DNA: TGTGCCAGCAGTTTATGGGCCCAGGGCCCGAACGACAATGAGCAGTTCTTC. Using reference TRBV28 and TRBJ2-1 for the parts outside the CDR3, the full variable domain is DVKVTQSSRYLVKRTGEKVFLECVQDMDHENMFWYRQDPGLGLRLIYFSYDVKMKEKGDIPEGYSVSREKKERFSLILESASTNQTSMYLCASSLWAQGPNDNEQFFGPGTRLTVL.

The V and J genes are TRBV5-1 and TRBJ2-2, with D possibly TRBD2 on 5 matching bases. The CDR3 consists of 16 residues. The ends were cut back, 0 bases at V and 3 bases at J, with 12 bases in the middle. Germline V gene data show CDR1 as SGHRS and CDR2 as YFSETQ. CDR3 sequence: CASSLEAVLDTGELFF. CDR3 DNA sequence: TGCGCCAGCAGCTTGGAAGCGGTATTGGACACCGGGGAGCTGTTTTTT.

This clonotype came up a few times. The genes are TRBV19 and TRBJ2-3, with 12 bases matching TRBD2. The CDR3 has 15 residues. Germline trimming cut 4 bases from V and 3 bases from J; bases unmatched to any gene: 2. CDR1 LNHDA and CDR2 SQIVND come from the germline V gene (reference sequence). Written as DNA, the CDR3 is TGTGCCAGTAGTAGACTAGCGGGAGATACAGATACGCAGTATTTT. Translating it yields CASSRLAGDTDTQYF.

The V and J genes are TRBV19 and TRBJ1-2; D perhaps matches TRBD1 (5 bases). Trimming stripped 6 bases from V and 4 bases from J, with 15 bases between. The CDR3 length is 14 residues. The germline V gene encodes CDR1 LNHDA and CDR2 SQIVND (reference sequence). CDR3 protein: CASRPREGIYGYTF. The CDR3 bases are TGTGCCAGTAGACCCCGAGAGGGGATCTATGGCTACACCTTC.